Listed below are T cell receptor beta chains from one sample, sequenced in a study of regulatory T cells in long-lasting Graves disease. TCRdb analysed the multiplex PCR reads with MiXCR anew, one entry per CDR3 protein. Here the sample spans approximately 310,000 distinct CDR3 sequences, 18% being singletons. The sample in question was peripheral blood mononuclear cells (PBMCs), obtained at new diagnosis, from a patient treated with antithyroid drugs. These receptors originate from a female donor with Graves disease. CDR3s include the opening cysteine and the closing phenylalanine or tryptophan. A D gene is named only where the DNA matches it firmly. Expanded clones get a size class; other rows say once, few or many, or leave the size out.

d_gene	j_gene	v_gene	abundance	CDR3nt	CDR3aa
.	TRBJ2-5	TRBV20-1	few	TGCAGTGCTAGAGGAAGCCCGGGAGATCAAGAGACCCAGTACTTC	CSARGSPGDQETQYF
.	TRBJ2-3	TRBV27	many	TGTGCCAGCAGCCGTAGGCCAAGCACAGATACGCAGTATTTT	CASSRRPSTDTQYF
.	TRBJ2-3	TRBV20-1	.	TGCAGTGCTAGAGATCACGGTACGCAGTATTTT	CSARDHGTQYF
.	TRBJ1-1	TRBV19	many	TGTGCCAGTAGCCCGATCTGGGGGGTGAACACTGAAGCTTTCTTT	CASSPIWGVNTEAFF
TRBD2	TRBJ2-2	TRBV19	many	TGTGCCAGTACTAGCGGGAGTTTCGGCGGGGAGCTGTTTTTT	CASTSGSFGGELFF
.	TRBJ1-1	TRBV29-1	many	TGCAGCGTTGAACGGCAGGGAGACACTGAAGCTTTCTTT	CSVERQGDTEAFF
.	TRBJ1-1	TRBV5-1	many	TGCGCCAGCACAGGGTTGGATATGGGCACTGAAGCTTTCTTT	CASTGLDMGTEAFF
.	TRBJ2-7	TRBV20-1	many	TGCAGTGCTAATGTTGATCGGATCTACGAGCAGTACTTC	CSANVDRIYEQYF
.	TRBJ2-5	TRBV20-1	many	TGCAGTGCTAGAGAAGGCGGAACGACCCAGTACTTC	CSAREGGTTQYF
.	TRBJ2-5	TRBV2	many	TGTGCCAGCAGTGAAGGCCGGGGAGGTCAGACCCAGTACTTC	CASSEGRGGQTQYF
.	TRBJ2-5	TRBV28	many	TGTGCCAGCAGTTTGGGTAGCGAGACCAAGAGAACCCAGTACTTC	CASSLGSETKRTQYF
TRBD2	TRBJ2-7	TRBV28	many	TGTGCCAGCATCAGTGAGGGAGGGCCGGGCGAGCAGTACTTC	CASISEGGPGEQYF
.	TRBJ1-1	TRBV6-1	many	TGTGCCAGCACATTTGGGTTCAACACTGAAGCTTTCTTT	CASTFGFNTEAFF
TRBD1	TRBJ2-7	TRBV7-9	.	TGTGCCAGCAGCCGTGGACAGGATATTTACTTC	CASSRGQDIYF
.	TRBJ2-1	TRBV2	few	TGTGCCAGCACGCCTCATGGGCTAGCCTCCTACAATGAGCAGTTCTTC	CASTPHGLASYNEQFF
.	TRBJ1-5	TRBV19	many	TGTGCCAGTAGTATAGCGAACATGAATCAGCCCCAGCATTTT	CASSIANMNQPQHF
.	TRBJ2-1	TRBV7-2	many	TGTGCCAGCAGCTTAGCATTACAGGTATCCTACAATGAGCAGTTCTTC	CASSLALQVSYNEQFF
.	TRBJ2-3	TRBV4-2	few	TGTGCCAGCAGCCCGCCTGCCTACAGATCAGATACGCAGTATTTT	CASSPPAYRSDTQYF
.	TRBJ1-1	TRBV2	few	TGTGCCAGCAGCTCCACAGGGCTGAACACTGAAGCTTTCTTT	CASSSTGLNTEAFF
TRBD2	TRBJ2-5	TRBV7-9	.	TGTGCCAGCAGCTTAGGCACTAGCGGGGTGTGGGAGACCCAGTACTTC	CASSLGTSGVWETQYF
TRBD2	TRBJ2-1	TRBV25-1	many	TGTGCCAGCAGTACGGGACTAGCGGGAGGGCTTAATGAGCAGTTCTTC	CASSTGLAGGLNEQFF
.	TRBJ2-3	TRBV5-6	.	TGTGCCAGCAGCTTGTTCCGCCCGATGAGCACAGATACGCAGTATTTT	CASSLFRPMSTDTQYF